This paragraph reports one TCR beta chain. The antigen is undetermined. V dropped 8 bases and J dropped 6; count of bases not matched to a gene: 5. This CDR3 spans 13 amino acids. Germline V gene lookup returns CDR1 MNHEY and CDR2 SVGEGT. TCRdb re-called the RT-PCR reads through MiXCR, storing one row per CDR3 protein. The table records around 500,000 distinct CDR3 sequences, approximately 11% of them present only once. The data stem from a study of response to subunit inactivated influenza vaccine. Study-wide results and limits: That few new T cells are recruited by each seasonal influenza vaccination was the authors' suggestion.

The rearrangement uses TRBV6-2 or TRBV6-3 and TRBJ2-7; 12 bases align to TRBD2. The receptor comes from a man over 45 who received an inactivated influenza vaccine. Sequencing used PBMCs from blood, obtained roughly 48 days after vaccination. CDR3 DNA: TGTGCCAGCCGACTAGCGGGAGATCGCGAGCAGTACTTC. Residues: CASRLAGDREQYF.